This T cell receptor beta chain originates from a study of T cell responses to AZD1222 COVID-19 vaccine. Some clones are missing from TCRdb's copy, which holds only in-frame ones; the method was immunoSEQ multiplex PCR. In the table there are roughly 120,000 clones, just under 95% of which are singletons. Trimming stripped 4 bases from V and 4 bases from J, with 13 bases between. The CDR3 sequence is 14 residues long. Germline CDR1 reads MDHEN; CDR2 reads SYDVKM. The sequencing used peripheral blood, collected on day 0 of AZD1222 vaccination. This chain uses TRBV28 with TRBJ1-2, with D unclear. The source is an adult in good health. CDR3 nucleotide sequence: TGTGCCAGCAGTTCGACCCTAGGCTCCTATGGCTACACCTTC. Translation gives CASSSTLGSYGYTF.